These 29 T cell receptor beta chains share one sample of origin, sequenced in a study of neurological immune-mediated disorders. From the 5' RACE reads, TCRdb called clonotypes with MiXCR, one entry per CDR3 protein. The sample has 39,000 or so distinct CDR3 sequences, roughly 5% seen once. Source material: CD4+ T cells from blood. These receptors all come from a man between 18 and 35 years old in good health.

This clonotype was seen a single time. The chain combines TRBV27 with TRBJ2-7; D ambiguous. Trimming left V 3 bases short and J 7 bases short, with 16 bases between. This CDR3 comprises 14 residues. From germline, CDR1 is MNHEY and CDR2 SMNVEV (reference sequence). CDR3 nucleotide sequence: TGTGCCAGCAGTTTTGGGGTCAGTGGTAAAGAGCAGTACTTC. Translation: CASSFGVSGKEQYF.

Ten or more counts support this clonotype. The V call is TRBV6-5, the J call TRBJ2-2; D remains ambiguous. Germline CDR1 reads MNHEY; CDR2 reads SVGAGI. V gave up 0 bases and J gave up 6 bases, with 8 bases separating them. The CDR3 extends over 14 amino acids. CDR3 sequence (DNA): TGTGCCAGCAGTTACTCCGTTGATCCCGGGGAGCTGTTTTTT. Amino acid sequence: CASSYSVDPGELFF.

This clonotype was counted ten times or more. V and J are TRBV6-6 and TRBJ2-3; D is possibly TRBD1 (5 bases). Germline CDR1 and CDR2: MNHNY and SVGAGI (reference sequence). The V gene lost 4 bases and the J gene lost 0 bases, with 8 bases spanning the gap. The CDR3 covers 14 residues. DNA for the CDR3: TGTGCCAGCAGTTGGGGCGCCAGCACAGATACGCAGTATTTT. The encoded protein is CASSWGASTDTQYF.

This clonotype occurred many times. This chain uses TRBV6-5 with TRBJ2-2; 9 nucleotides align to TRBD2. V shed 5 bases and J 6 bases; nucleotides not matched to a gene: 7. This CDR3 has 15 residues. CDR1 and CDR2 from the germline V gene are MNHEY and SVGAGI. This CDR3 reads CASSSGGRRAGELFF. CDR3 DNA sequence: TGTGCCAGCAGTAGCGGGGGGCGGAGGGCCGGGGAGCTGTTTTTT.

This clonotype has a count of ten or more. The chain employs TRBV12-3 or TRBV12-4 and TRBJ2-3; D possibly corresponds to TRBD2 (6 bases). Trimming removed 7 bases at V and 9 bases at J, with 29 bases between. The CDR3 length is 17 residues. The CDR3 is CASTPGEWAGPSGTQYF. The CDR3 nucleotides are TGTGCCAGCACTCCCGGGGAATGGGCGGGGCCTTCTGGGACGCAGTATTTT.

This clonotype was detected many times. The chain has TRBV29-1 and TRBJ1-5; D call uncertain. V gave up 0 bases and J gave up 7 bases, with 10 bases separating them. The CDR3 sequence is 13 residues long. Germline-derived CDR1 and CDR2 are SQVTM and ANQGSEA. The CDR3: CSVEDPVGQPQHF. CDR3 nucleotide sequence: TGCAGCGTTGAAGATCCGGTCGGACAGCCCCAGCATTTT.

This clonotype was seen at least ten times. The chain couples TRBV5-1 to TRBJ1-2; 9 bases match TRBD1. The germline gives CDR1 SGHRS, CDR2 YFSETQ. The CDR3 sequence is 14 residues long. V dropped 4 bases and J dropped 4; count of bases not matched to a gene: 5. CDR3: CASSPGQGPYGYTF. CDR3 sequence (DNA): TGCGCCAGCAGCCCGGGACAGGGTCCCTATGGCTACACCTTC.

This clonotype was observed at least ten times. V usage is TRBV5-1 and J usage is TRBJ2-3; D uncertain. Per the germline V gene, CDR1 is SGHRS and CDR2 is YFSETQ. This CDR3 contains 15 residues. Trimming stripped 1 base from V and 2 bases from J, with 11 bases between. The CDR3 sequence: CASSLSTENTDTQYF. CDR3 coding DNA: TGCGCCAGCAGCTTGTCAACAGAGAACACAGATACGCAGTATTTT.

This clonotype was seen many times. The chain is built from TRBV20-1 and TRBJ1-5; D gene ambiguous. Germline V gene data show CDR1 as DFQATT and CDR2 as SNEGSKA (reference sequence). The V end was cut by 3 bases, the J end by 1 base, with 13 bases between. The CDR3 is 15 amino acids. The CDR3 protein is CSASLGAQSNQPQHF. The CDR3 DNA sequence: TGCAGTGCTAGTTTGGGCGCACAGAGCAATCAGCCCCAGCATTTT.

This clonotype was recorded many times. The rearrangement uses TRBV7-2 and TRBJ2-1; tentative D call: TRBD2 (6 bases). Germline assignment: CDR1 SGHTA and CDR2 FQGNSA. There are 13 residues in the CDR3. With 0 bases removed from V and 9 bases from J, the gap between germline ends came to 9 bases. The CDR3 DNA is TGTGCCAGCAGCTTAGCGCCCGGGGGTGAGCAGTTCTTC. Translated: CASSLAPGGEQFF.

This clonotype was recorded at least ten times. V is TRBV25-1 and J is TRBJ2-1, with 12 bases lining up with TRBD2. Germline V CDR1 and CDR2: MGHDK, SYGVNS. J lost 4 bases, V lost 10 bases, and 5 bases had no gene match. This CDR3 spans 14 amino acids. The CDR3 is CATTGLAGYNEQFF. Here the CDR3 DNA reads TGTGCCACCACTGGACTAGCGGGATACAATGAGCAGTTCTTC.

This clonotype was recorded many times. The rearrangement joins TRBV7-2 to TRBJ1-1; D unresolved. Trimming shortened V by 2 bases and J by 4 bases, and 11 bases separated the two germline ends. CDR3 length: 14 amino acids. Germline V gene lookup returns CDR1 SGHTA and CDR2 FQGNSA. The DNA of the CDR3 is TGTGCCAGCAGCTTATCGGTTAGGGCCACTGAAGCTTTCTTT. Protein sequence: CASSLSVRATEAFF.

This clonotype was detected many times. J is TRBJ1-2 and V is TRBV6-2 or TRBV6-3; TRBD1 might be the D (5 bases). V was shortened by 6 bases and J by 2 bases, with 19 bases between the two germline ends. Germline V gene lookup returns CDR1 MNHEY and CDR2 SVGEGT. This CDR3 spans 16 amino acids. CDR3 residues: CASRPIGRGANYGYTF. CDR3 in DNA: TGTGCCAGCAGACCCATCGGAAGAGGGGCCAACTATGGCTACACCTTC.

This clonotype was counted many times. This chain links TRBV5-1 with TRBJ2-1, with TRBD2 matching 10 bases. CDR1 SGHRS and CDR2 YFSETQ come from the germline V gene. The length of the CDR3 is 16 residues. V was clipped by 5 bases and J by 7 bases; unmatched bases: 12. CDR3 DNA: TGCGCCAGCAGGAGCAGCGGGGGGGCCGCGTTGAATGAGCAGTTCTTC. It is translated as CASRSSGGAALNEQFF.

There are many counts of this clonotype. The chain uses TRBV24-1 and TRBJ2-6, with D unresolved. The CDR3 covers 14 residues. Trimming took 6 bases from V and 2 from J, leaving 7 bases between them. Germline values: CDR1 KGHDR, CDR2 SFDVKD. Here the CDR3 DNA reads TGTGCCACCAGTCACCCCCCTGGGGCCAACGTCCTGACTTTC. It codes for CATSHPPGANVLTF.

This clonotype was detected ten times or more. The rearrangement links TRBV6-1 to TRBJ2-6, with 7 bases lining up with TRBD2. Germline CDR1 MNHNS, CDR2 SASEGT. There are 16 residues in the CDR3. V lost 5 bases to trimming and J lost 1 base; unmatched junction nucleotides: 5. CDR3 region: CASSLGGGSGANVLTF. The DNA for the CDR3 is TGTGCCAGCAGTCTCGGGGGAGGGTCTGGGGCCAACGTCCTGACTTTC.

This clonotype was seen repeatedly, ten times or more. V and J are TRBV7-2 and TRBJ2-1, with unresolved D. From germline, CDR1 is SGHTA and CDR2 FQGNSA. The CDR3 spans 14 residues. The V and J ends lost 2 bases and 4 bases respectively, with 9 bases between them. The CDR3 is CASSLTVMYNEQFF. The CDR3, as DNA: TGTGCCAGCAGCTTAACAGTGATGTACAATGAGCAGTTCTTC.

Ten or more counts support this clonotype. V is TRBV20-1 and J is TRBJ2-3; weak D call: TRBD2 (6 bases). V was clipped by 4 bases and J by 2 bases, with 16 bases between them. Germline V gene sequence: CDR1 DFQATT, CDR2 SNEGSKA (reference sequence). This CDR3 contains 15 residues. The CDR3 protein is CSAKRLVSDTDTQYF. The CDR3, as DNA: TGCAGTGCTAAGCGACTAGTCTCGGACACAGATACGCAGTATTTT.

This clonotype was counted at least ten times. A single base separates this from a much larger clone, so it may be a read error. CDR3 bases: TGTGCCAGCAGTTACTCGGGGGCAACTAATGAAAAACTGTTTTTT. Its translation: CASSYSGATNEKLFF. This chain joins TRBV6-6 and TRBJ1-4, with D possibly being TRBD1 (5 bases). There are 15 residues in the CDR3. CDR1 is MNHNY and CDR2 is SVGAGI in the germline V gene (reference sequence). Trimming cost V 0 bases and J 0 bases, with 5 bases left between them.

This clonotype was seen repeatedly, ten times or more. The chain links TRBV5-1 to TRBJ2-5; a weak D match, TRBD1 (6 bases). Between the trimmed V and J ends, which lost 4 bases and 5 bases, there was a span of 12 bases. This CDR3 has 13 residues. Germline CDR1 and CDR2: SGHRS and YFSETQ. CDR3 sequence (DNA): TGCGCCAGCAGCCCCAGGGGTTTGGAGACCCAGTACTTC. The encoded protein is CASSPRGLETQYF.

By proportion, this clonotype is medium-sized. The genes are TRBV6-1 and TRBJ1-1, with D perhaps matching TRBD1 (6 bases). Trimming pared 7 bases from V and 1 base from J, leaving 13 bases between. Per germline, CDR1 MNHNS and CDR2 SASEGT. The CDR3 loop spans 14 amino acids. The CDR3 here is CASTPQQGNTEAFF. DNA for the CDR3: TGTGCCAGCACTCCTCAACAGGGGAACACTGAAGCTTTCTTT.

This clonotype was recorded many times. This chain joins TRBV20-1 and TRBJ1-1, with D hard to call. The CDR3 consists of 13 residues. Trimming cost V 3 bases and J 0 bases, with 8 bases left between them. Per germline, CDR1 DFQATT and CDR2 SNEGSKA (reference sequence). The CDR3 bases are TGCAGTGCTAGGCGGCAGTTGAACACTGAAGCTTTCTTT. This gives the protein CSARRQLNTEAFF.

This clonotype was counted ten times or more. V is TRBV20-1 and J is TRBJ1-2; D ambiguous. CDR1 is DFQATT and CDR2 is SNEGSKA in the germline V gene (reference sequence). V dropped 2 bases and J dropped 3 bases, with 10 bases sitting between them. The CDR3 covers 13 residues. The CDR3 is CSARMTAHYGYTF. The CDR3 DNA reads as TGCAGTGCTAGAATGACGGCCCACTATGGCTACACCTTC.

The chain links TRBV20-1 to TRBJ2-5; 8 bases align to TRBD2. The CDR3 runs 16 residues. The J segment lost 1 base and the V segment lost 5 bases, leaving 12 bases of the junction unmatched. Germline values: CDR1 DFQATT, CDR2 SNEGSKA (reference sequence). The CDR3 DNA reads as TGCAGTGCTGCACCGGGACTAGTGGGGTTCCAAGAGACCCAGTACTTC. Protein sequence: CSAAPGLVGFQETQYF.

The table lists this clonotype with many counts. This chain links TRBV12-3 or TRBV12-4 with TRBJ2-1; 9 nucleotides agree with TRBD2. V shed 6 bases and J 5 bases; nucleotides not matched to a gene: 8. There are 15 residues in the CDR3. This CDR3 reads CASRRAGGEHNEQFF. The CDR3 DNA follows: TGTGCCAGCAGACGAGCGGGGGGCGAACACAATGAGCAGTTCTTC.

This clonotype was found many times. The CDR3 DNA is TGTGCCAGCAGCCCTGGAGTGAACACTGAAGCTTTCTTT. Encoded protein: CASSPGVNTEAFF. This chain connects TRBV6-5 to TRBJ1-1; no definite D call. Trimming left V 6 bases short and J 0 bases short, with 8 bases between. Germline-derived CDR1 and CDR2 are MNHEY and SVGAGI. The CDR3 runs to 13 residues.

This clonotype has a handful of counts. CDR3 DNA sequence: TGCGCCAGCAGCTTGGGGTCAGCGACCCCATCGGGGGGCTACACCTTC. Translated: CASSLGSATPSGGYTF. The chain couples TRBV5-1 to TRBJ1-2; the D is unclear. The CDR3 has 16 residues. Trimming removed 0 bases from V and 8 bases from J, with 20 bases in between. In germline, CDR1 is SGHRS, CDR2 YFSETQ.

This clonotype was seen ten or more times. One end of the junction fails to match germline, which may point to a read error. CDR3 region: CASTRFNQPQHF. The CDR3 nucleotides are TGTGCAAGCACACGGTTCAATCAGCCCCAGCATTTT. This chain uses TRBV2 with TRBJ1-5; D is unresolved. This CDR3 comprises 12 residues. Germline V lookup: CDR1 SNHLY, CDR2 FYNNEI.

This clonotype came up many times. The genes are TRBV29-1 and TRBJ1-2, with D unresolved. This CDR3 is built from 11 residues. The ends were cut back, 7 bases at V and 4 bases at J, with 10 bases in the middle. The germline CDR1 and CDR2 sequences are SQVTM and ANQGSEA. This CDR3 is CSAPTGYGYTF. The DNA of the CDR3 is TGCAGCGCGCCGACTGGCTATGGCTACACCTTC.